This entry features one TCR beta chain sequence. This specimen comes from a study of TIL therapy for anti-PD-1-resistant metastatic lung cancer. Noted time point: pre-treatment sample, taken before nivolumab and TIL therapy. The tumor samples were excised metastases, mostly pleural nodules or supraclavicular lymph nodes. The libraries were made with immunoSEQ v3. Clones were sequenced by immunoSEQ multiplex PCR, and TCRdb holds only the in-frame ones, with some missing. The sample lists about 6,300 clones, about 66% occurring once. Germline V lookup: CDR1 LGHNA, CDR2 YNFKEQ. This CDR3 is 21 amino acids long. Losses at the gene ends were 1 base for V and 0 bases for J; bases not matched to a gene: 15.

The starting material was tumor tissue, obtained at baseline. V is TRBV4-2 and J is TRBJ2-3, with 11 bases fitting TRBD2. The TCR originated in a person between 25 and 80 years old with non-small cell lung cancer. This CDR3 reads CASSQAPGLAGGPASTDTQYF. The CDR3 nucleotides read TGTGCCAGCAGCCAAGCGCCCGGGCTAGCGGGGGGCCCCGCTAGCACAGATACGCAGTATTTT.